A single sample is the source of the 27 T cell receptor beta chains below, sequenced in a study of cytomegalovirus exposure and HLA in healthy donors. The PCR contained 60 Vbeta and 13 Jbeta primers. Clones were read by immunoSEQ multiplex PCR, and TCRdb kept only the in-frame ones, dropping some. The profile shows under 150,000 clones, about 10% of them singletons. Sequenced input: PBMCs. These receptors all stem from a man in his thirties or forties in good health and CMV-seronegative.

The rearrangement links TRBV29-1 to TRBJ1-5; the match to TRBD1 covers 9 bases. The ends lost 8 bases at V and 3 bases at J; junction bases unmatched: 8. Germline CDR1 and CDR2: SQVTM and ANQGSEA. The CDR3 is 14 amino acids. CDR3 residues: CSIRQGGPNQPQHF. Here the CDR3 DNA reads TGCAGCATACGACAGGGGGGTCCCAATCAGCCCCAGCATTTT.

In its sample, this clone was seen a few times. The chain employs TRBV5-1 and TRBJ1-6; 7 bases map to TRBD1. The trim removed 0 bases at V and 10 bases at J, leaving 10 bases unmatched. The germline V gene encodes CDR1 SGHRS and CDR2 YFSETQ. The CDR3 has 16 residues. The CDR3 bases are TGCGCCAGCAGCTTGGTAGCTGGGACAGAACGATCACCCCTCCACTTT. Residues: CASSLVAGTERSPLHF.

The table lists this clone with a few counts. The rearrangement uses TRBV19 and TRBJ1-1; TRBD1 aligns across 10 bases. CDR3 length equals 13 residues. Germline trimming cut 5 bases from V and 5 bases from J; bases unmatched to any gene: 2. Per germline, CDR1 LNHDA and CDR2 SQIVND (reference sequence). CDR3 amino acids: CASSWTGGTEAFF. The CDR3 DNA follows: TGTGCCAGTAGTTGGACAGGGGGAACTGAAGCTTTCTTT.

This clone was counted between two and nine times. The chain combines TRBV4-1 with TRBJ1-4, with 10 nucleotides matching TRBD1. Germline CDR1 is MGHRA and CDR2 is YSYEKL. V lost 1 base to trimming and J lost 8 bases; unmatched junction nucleotides: 13. This CDR3 has 18 amino acids. Here the CDR3 DNA reads TGCGCCAGCAGCCAAGTCCCCGGGACAGGGGACAGGAGCGAAAAACTGTTTTTT. It is translated as CASSQVPGTGDRSEKLFF.

This clone was observed a handful of times. V and J are TRBV6-5 and TRBJ1-4; possible D gene TRBD1, 5 bases. CDR3 length: 15 amino acids. Trimming left V 6 bases short and J 0 bases short, with 11 bases between. Germline V gene sequence: CDR1 MNHEY, CDR2 SVGAGI. CDR3 bases: TGTGCCAGCAGCCGCCGGGGGGCAACTAATGAAAAACTGTTTTTT. Residues: CASSRRGATNEKLFF.

The chain links TRBV7-2 to TRBJ1-6; 8 bases map to TRBD1. J gave up 1 base and V 5 bases, and 4 bases lay outside the gene matches. Per germline, CDR1 SGHTA and CDR2 FQGNSA. The CDR3 has 16 residues. CDR3 nucleotides: TGTGCCAGCAGCCCACAGGGGGGATCCTATAATTCACCCCTCCACTTT. Protein product: CASSPQGGSYNSPLHF.

The rearrangement joins TRBV4-1 to TRBJ2-7; TRBD1 is a possible D gene (6 bases). Trimming removed 4 bases at V and 4 bases at J, with 17 bases between. Germline assignment: CDR1 MGHRA and CDR2 YSYEKL. The CDR3 runs 15 residues. This CDR3 is CASSPEGQGWYEQYF. The DNA of the CDR3 is TGCGCCAGCAGCCCAGAGGGGCAGGGGTGGTACGAGCAGTACTTC.

In this sample, this clone turned up a few times. V and J are TRBV4-1 and TRBJ1-5; D perhaps matches TRBD1 (6 bases). V lost 0 bases and J lost 7, with 22 bases in between. This CDR3 region has 18 residues. Germline-derived CDR1 and CDR2 are MGHRA and YSYEKL. The CDR3 region has the DNA TGCGCCAGCAGCCAAGAAGGACAGTTGGGGGGGAGGAACCAGCCCCAGCATTTT. It encodes CASSQEGQLGGRNQPQHF.

In its sample, this clone was seen a few times. The J gene is TRBJ2-2, the V gene TRBV10-3; 12 positions agree with TRBD1. Germline V lookup: CDR1 ENHRY, CDR2 SYGVKD. The CDR3 runs 19 residues. V shed 11 bases and J 0 bases; nucleotides not matched to a gene: 16. CDR3 sequence (DNA): TGTGCCCTCGGTGGGGGACAGGGGGCGACGAATCCGAACACCGGGGAGCTGTTTTTT. As protein: CALGGGQGATNPNTGELFF.

This clone has more than one count but fewer than ten. The V and J genes are TRBV2 and TRBJ1-5; TRBD1 aligns across 11 bases. The CDR3 has 14 amino acids. V shed 7 bases, J shed 6 bases, and the junction held 5 bases outside the gene matches. Germline V CDR1 and CDR2: SNHLY, FYNNEI. CDR3 residues: CASTGTGGAQPQHF. CDR3 nucleotide sequence: TGTGCCAGCACCGGGACAGGGGGAGCTCAGCCCCAGCATTTT.

This clone was detected only a few times. The V call is TRBV5-6, the J call TRBJ1-2; 8 nucleotides line up with TRBD1. CDR3 length: 14 amino acids. Germline V gene sequence: CDR1 SGHDT, CDR2 YYEEEE. Trimming took 6 bases from V and 8 from J; bases not matched to a gene: 12. The DNA for the CDR3 is TGTGCCAGCAAGCTCGGCACCAGGGGGCAAGGCTACACCTTC. Encoded protein: CASKLGTRGQGYTF.

This clone has more than one count but fewer than ten. V usage is TRBV7-3 and J usage is TRBJ1-1; 7 bases line up with TRBD1. Germline V gives CDR1 SGHTA, CDR2 FQGTGA. The ends lost 5 bases at V and 1 base at J; junction bases unmatched: 7. The CDR3 is 15 amino acids. In DNA form, the CDR3 reads TGTGCCAGCAGCGCGACAGGGCACGCGAACACTGAAGCTTTCTTT. Translating it yields CASSATGHANTEAFF. The full variable domain, with the rest looked up from reference TRBV7-3 and TRBJ1-1, is GAGVSQTPSNKVTEKGKYVELRCDPISGHTALYWYRQSLGQGPEFLIYFQGTGAADDSGLPNDRFFAVRPEGSVSTLKIQRTERGDSAVYLCASSATGHANTEAFFGQGTRLTVV.

This chain joins TRBV5-1 and TRBJ2-1; 9 bases fit TRBD1. V lost 0 bases, J lost 5 bases, and 6 bases stayed unmatched. CDR1 is SGHRS and CDR2 is YFSETQ in the germline V gene. This CDR3 comprises 16 residues. CDR3 sequence (DNA): TGCGCCAGCAGCTTGGCCAAGGGACAGGGTCACAATGAGCAGTTCTTC. The encoded protein is CASSLAKGQGHNEQFF.

The chain recombines TRBV7-2 with TRBJ2-1, with D perhaps TRBD1 (6 bases). V was trimmed by 3 bases and J by 2 bases, leaving 8 bases between them. CDR3 size: 14 residues. Germline loops: CDR1 SGHTA, CDR2 FQGNSA. The CDR3 loop is CASSFAGAYNEQFF. In DNA, the CDR3 is TGTGCCAGCAGCTTCGCAGGGGCCTACAATGAGCAGTTCTTC.

The J gene is TRBJ2-1, the V gene TRBV6-1; D is unclear. In germline, CDR1 is MNHNS, CDR2 SASEGT. The V and J ends lost 8 bases and 0 bases respectively, with 8 bases between them. The CDR3 loop spans 13 amino acids. DNA of the CDR3: TGTGCCAGCTCTGGGCTCTCCTACAATGAGCAGTTCTTC. As protein: CASSGLSYNEQFF.

This clone showed up just a few times. The chain combines TRBV4-3 with TRBJ2-7; TRBD1 matches 11 bases. This CDR3 region has 15 residues. The J segment lost 3 bases and the V segment lost 4 bases, leaving 5 bases of the junction unmatched. The germline V gene has CDR1 LGHNA and CDR2 YSLEER. The CDR3 DNA follows: TGCGCCAGCAGCCCGACCGGGACAGGGGGCTACGAGCAGTACTTC. This codes for CASSPTGTGGYEQYF.

This clone occurred a few times. This chain joins TRBV19 and TRBJ2-3, with D possibly TRBD2 on 5 matching bases. This CDR3 spans 14 amino acids. Trimming stripped 4 bases from V and 3 bases from J, with 11 bases between. Germline CDR1 and CDR2: LNHDA and SQIVND (reference sequence). The CDR3 loop is CASSKTRRTDTQYF. DNA for the CDR3: TGTGCCAGTAGTAAGACTCGGAGGACAGATACGCAGTATTTT.

This clone was observed a few times. The rearrangement uses TRBV2 and TRBJ2-2; 13 bases map to TRBD2. Per germline, CDR1 SNHLY and CDR2 FYNNEI. CDR3 length equals 17 residues. Germline trimming cut 4 bases from V and 5 bases from J; bases unmatched to any gene: 7. The CDR3 region has the DNA TGTGCCAGCAGTGGAGGGACTAGCGGGGTCCGAACCGGGGAGCTGTTTTTT. As protein: CASSGGTSGVRTGELFF.

This clone was detected a few times. This chain connects TRBV4-2 to TRBJ2-5, with 9 nucleotides matching TRBD2. The CDR3 is 15 residues long. CDR1 and CDR2 (germline): LGHNA, YNFKEQ. V shed 0 bases and J 5 bases; nucleotides not matched to a gene: 4. CDR3 nucleotides: TGTGCCAGCAGCCAAGACATAGCGGGAGTGGAGACCCAGTACTTC. As protein: CASSQDIAGVETQYF.

This clone was seen more than once but under ten times. CDR3 in amino acids: CASSSHAGTEAFF. Here the CDR3 DNA reads TGTGCCAGCAGTTCTCATGCGGGGACTGAAGCTTTCTTT. The rearrangement joins TRBV6-5 to TRBJ1-1; D call uncertain. CDR1 and CDR2 (germline): MNHEY, SVGAGI. Trimming shortened V by 4 bases and J by 5 bases, and 11 bases separated the two germline ends. The CDR3 contains 13 residues.

In this sample, this clone turned up a few times. The same CDR3 is also encoded by other DNA sequences in this sample. This sequence joins TRBV19 and TRBJ2-1; TRBD1 agrees at 9 bases. The germline V gene encodes CDR1 LNHDA and CDR2 SQIVND (reference sequence). The CDR3 sequence is 15 residues long. The junction had 1 base not matched to a gene; V was cut back by 3 bases and J by 1 base. The CDR3 reads CASSIDRGSYNEQFF. For the CDR3, the DNA is TGTGCCAGTAGTATTGACAGGGGGTCCTACAATGAGCAGTTCTTC.

V gene TRBV10-1 combines with J gene TRBJ2-5, with 7 nucleotides matching TRBD1. With the DNA end fitting TRBJ2-7 better, the J assignment may be wrong. CDR1 and CDR2 (germline): WNHNN, SYGVQD (reference sequence). CDR3 length equals 14 residues. The CDR3 nucleotides are TGCGCCAGCAGTGAGTCGGACAGGCTCAACGAGCAGTACTTC. Amino acids: CASSESDRLNEQYF.

The J gene is TRBJ2-7, the V gene TRBV2; D remains unclear. Germline V gene lookup returns CDR1 SNHLY and CDR2 FYNNEI. V was shortened by 3 bases and J by 4 bases, with 4 bases between the two germline ends. The CDR3 sequence is 11 residues long. The CDR3, as DNA: TGTGCCAGCAGTGAGGCTTACGAGCAGTACTTC. Its protein is CASSEAYEQYF.

The V gene is TRBV28, the J gene TRBJ1-2, with 8 bases identical to TRBD1. V lost 7 bases to trimming and J lost 4 bases; unmatched junction nucleotides: 8. Looked up from germline, CDR1 is MDHEN and CDR2 is SYDVKM. This CDR3 has 14 amino acids. The CDR3 DNA reads TGTGCCAGCATGACAGGGGTTGTCGGCTATGGCTACACCTTC. Protein product: CASMTGVVGYGYTF.

As to this clone: A junction boundary mismatches the germline segment, possibly from a read error. The chain uses TRBV5-1 and TRBJ2-7, with a tentative D call TRBD1 (6 bases). The CDR3 runs 13 residues. Germline V gene lookup returns CDR1 SGHRS and CDR2 YFSETQ. Here the CDR3 reads CPSSPDRTYEQYF. For the CDR3, the DNA is TGCCCCAGCAGCCCCGACAGGACCTACGAGCAGTACTTC.

This clone was counted a few times. The chain employs TRBV6-5 and TRBJ2-1, with TRBD1 matching 7 bases. Trimming at V came to 4 bases and at J to 0 bases, leaving 3 bases not matched to a gene. Germline lookup yields CDR1 MNHEY and CDR2 SVGAGI. The CDR3 is 15 residues long. The CDR3 DNA is TGTGCCAGCAGTTGCAGGGGGATCTCCTACAATGAGCAGTTCTTC. Translating it yields CASSCRGISYNEQFF.

This clone has a handful of counts. This chain connects TRBV9 to TRBJ2-7; D not certain. Trimming took off 0 bases at V and 0 bases at J, with 10 bases between the two ends. The CDR3 sequence is 15 residues long. The V gene's germline CDR1 is SGDLS and CDR2 YYNGEE. CDR3 DNA: TGTGCCAGCAGCGTAGCTCCCCACAGCTCCTACGAGCAGTACTTC. This encodes CASSVAPHSSYEQYF.